A selection of T cell receptor beta chains follows, all from one sample in a study of cytomegalovirus exposure and HLA in healthy donors. Using immunoSEQ multiplex PCR, the repertoire was profiled, and TCRdb retains in-frame clones only, with some absent. Of 150,000 or so clones detected, around four fifths appear once; the ten largest clones hold under 2.5%. Sample: PBMCs. These receptors all stem from a man aged 25-45 years in good health and CMV-seropositive. Each CDR3 is given with its conserved first and last residue. Fields, in order: J gene, V gene, clone size, D gene, CDR3 protein, CDR3 DNA. A D gene is named only where the DNA matches it firmly. Where a row states a size, it is once, few, many or the class of an expanded clone; other rows omit it.

j_call: TRBJ1-5; v_call: TRBV18; clone_size: .; d_call: TRBD1; cdr3_aa: CASSPFDRGGDQPQHF; cdr3_nt: TGTGCCAGCTCACCTTTTGACAGGGGGGGGGATCAGCCCCAGCATTTT
j_call: TRBJ1-2; v_call: TRBV15; clone_size: .; d_call: .; cdr3_aa: CATSRVRPESSYGYTF; cdr3_nt: TGTGCCACCAGCAGAGTCCGTCCGGAGTCAAGCTATGGCTACACCTTC
j_call: TRBJ2-7; v_call: TRBV7-4; clone_size: .; d_call: .; cdr3_aa: CASSLVLLPCGGDSYEQYF; cdr3_nt: TGTGCCAGCAGCTTGGTTCTCTTGCCCTGTGGCGGGGACTCCTACGAGCAGTACTTC
j_call: TRBJ1-2; v_call: TRBV29-1; clone_size: .; d_call: .; cdr3_aa: CSVDWSNYGYTF; cdr3_nt: TGCAGCGTTGATTGGAGTAACTATGGCTACACCTTC
j_call: TRBJ2-5; v_call: TRBV5-3; clone_size: .; d_call: .; cdr3_aa: CARSRGGLPPGETQYF; cdr3_nt: TGTGCCAGAAGCAGGGGGGGACTACCCCCGGGGGAGACCCAGTACTTC
j_call: TRBJ1-5; v_call: TRBV6-1; clone_size: .; d_call: TRBD1; cdr3_aa: CASRARGQANQPQHF; cdr3_nt: TGTGCCAGCAGAGCCCGAGGACAGGCTAATCAGCCCCAGCATTTT
j_call: TRBJ1-2; v_call: TRBV7-9; clone_size: few; d_call: .; cdr3_aa: CASSLAGAGYGYTF; cdr3_nt: TGTGCCAGCAGCTTAGCGGGGGCGGGCTATGGCTACACCTTC
j_call: TRBJ1-2; v_call: TRBV18; clone_size: once; d_call: TRBD1; cdr3_aa: CASSPGGQGATYGYTF; cdr3_nt: TGTGCCAGCTCACCAGGGGGACAGGGGGCCACTTATGGCTACACCTTC
j_call: TRBJ1-5; v_call: TRBV6-1; clone_size: .; d_call: TRBD1; cdr3_aa: CASSLTGTGYQPQHF; cdr3_nt: TGTGCCAGCAGTCTCACCGGGACAGGGTACCAGCCCCAGCATTTT
j_call: TRBJ2-7; v_call: TRBV10-3; clone_size: .; d_call: .; cdr3_aa: CAIGAGLGINYEQYF; cdr3_nt: TGTGCCATCGGGGCAGGGTTGGGGATCAACTACGAGCAGTACTTC
j_call: TRBJ2-2; v_call: TRBV11-3; clone_size: few; d_call: .; cdr3_aa: CASSQTPRFGTGELFF; cdr3_nt: TGTGCCAGCAGCCAAACACCCAGATTTGGCACCGGGGAGCTGTTTTTT
j_call: TRBJ1-2; v_call: TRBV27; clone_size: .; d_call: .; cdr3_aa: CASSSGPYGYTF; cdr3_nt: TGTGCCAGCAGCTCAGGGCCCTATGGCTACACCTTC
j_call: TRBJ2-3; v_call: TRBV4-3; clone_size: .; d_call: TRBD2; cdr3_aa: CASSHGLAGGPGADTQYF; cdr3_nt: TGCGCCAGCAGCCACGGACTAGCGGGGGGGCCAGGAGCAGATACGCAGTATTTT
j_call: TRBJ2-7; v_call: TRBV6-5; clone_size: .; d_call: .; cdr3_aa: CASSWTSSSYEQYF; cdr3_nt: TGTGCCAGCAGTTGGACTTCCAGCTCCTACGAGCAGTACTTC
j_call: TRBJ2-5; v_call: TRBV2; clone_size: .; d_call: .; cdr3_aa: CASSELARGQETQYF; cdr3_nt: TGTGCCAGCAGTGAACTCGCGCGGGGACAAGAGACCCAGTACTTC
j_call: TRBJ2-1; v_call: TRBV9; clone_size: .; d_call: TRBD1; cdr3_aa: CASTSGQGFDEQFF; cdr3_nt: TGTGCCAGCACCTCGGGACAGGGCTTTGATGAGCAGTTCTTC
j_call: TRBJ2-1; v_call: TRBV5-4; clone_size: once; d_call: .; cdr3_aa: CASSLPLGYQGNEQFF; cdr3_nt: TGTGCCAGCAGCTTGCCCTTGGGGTATCAGGGGAATGAGCAGTTCTTC
j_call: TRBJ2-7; v_call: TRBV11-2; clone_size: .; d_call: .; cdr3_aa: CASSPPSYEQYF; cdr3_nt: TGTGCCAGCAGCCCCCCATCCTACGAGCAGTACTTC
j_call: TRBJ1-4; v_call: TRBV14; clone_size: .; d_call: .; cdr3_aa: CASSQARGGEKLFF; cdr3_nt: TGTGCCAGCAGCCAAGCTCGGGGGGGAGAAAAACTGTTTTTT
j_call: TRBJ2-7; v_call: TRBV20-1; clone_size: .; d_call: .; cdr3_aa: CSGADRYEQYF; cdr3_nt: TGCAGTGGCGCCGATCGCTACGAGCAGTACTTC
j_call: TRBJ1-5; v_call: TRBV5-5; clone_size: once; d_call: .; cdr3_aa: CASRRTGSNQPQHF; cdr3_nt: TGTGCCAGCAGACGTACAGGGTCCAATCAGCCCCAGCATTTT
j_call: TRBJ2-3; v_call: TRBV2; clone_size: .; d_call: TRBD2; cdr3_aa: CASSGGPSGVSDTQYF; cdr3_nt: TGTGCCAGCAGTGGAGGCCCTAGCGGGGTATCGGATACGCAGTATTTT
j_call: TRBJ2-1; v_call: TRBV6-4; clone_size: .; d_call: .; cdr3_aa: CASSEFPTSYNEQFF; cdr3_nt: TGTGCCAGCAGTGAATTCCCAACTAGCTACAATGAGCAGTTCTTC
j_call: TRBJ1-2; v_call: TRBV19; clone_size: once; d_call: .; cdr3_aa: CASSIAGTGYTF; cdr3_nt: TGTGCCAGTAGTATAGCCGGGACAGGCTACACCTTC
j_call: TRBJ2-2; v_call: TRBV5-4; clone_size: few; d_call: TRBD1; cdr3_aa: CASLRDRGSTGELFF; cdr3_nt: TGTGCCAGCTTACGGGACAGGGGGAGCACCGGGGAGCTGTTTTTT
j_call: TRBJ2-5; v_call: TRBV27; clone_size: .; d_call: .; cdr3_aa: CASSFTRWPGETQYF; cdr3_nt: TGTGCCAGCAGTTTCACCCGTTGGCCGGGGGAGACCCAGTACTTC
j_call: TRBJ2-2; v_call: TRBV5-1; clone_size: .; d_call: .; cdr3_aa: CASSLGLNAGELFF; cdr3_nt: TGCGCCAGCAGCTTGGGACTTAACGCCGGGGAGCTGTTTTTT
j_call: TRBJ1-2; v_call: TRBV5-4; clone_size: .; d_call: .; cdr3_aa: CASSLSTGQNYGYTF; cdr3_nt: TGTGCCAGCAGCCTATCTACCGGACAGAACTATGGCTACACCTTC
j_call: TRBJ2-7; v_call: TRBV19; clone_size: .; d_call: .; cdr3_aa: CASSIRPGGNLREQYF; cdr3_nt: TGTGCCAGTAGTATCCGGCCCGGCGGGAACTTACGGGAGCAGTACTTC
j_call: TRBJ2-2; v_call: TRBV19; clone_size: .; d_call: TRBD2; cdr3_aa: CASKATSGGVVGELFF; cdr3_nt: TGTGCCAGTAAGGCCACTAGCGGGGGTGTGGTCGGGGAGCTGTTTTTT
j_call: TRBJ1-1; v_call: TRBV2; clone_size: .; d_call: .; cdr3_aa: CASSAQGGTEAFF; cdr3_nt: TGTGCCAGCAGTGCCCAGGGCGGCACTGAAGCTTTCTTT
j_call: TRBJ1-4; v_call: TRBV4-3; clone_size: .; d_call: TRBD1; cdr3_aa: CASSQGLGQGTQFLFF; cdr3_nt: TGCGCCAGCAGCCAAGGCCTGGGACAGGGGACCCAATTCCTGTTTTTT
j_call: TRBJ2-7; v_call: TRBV27; clone_size: .; d_call: .; cdr3_aa: CASRRQGNSYEQYF; cdr3_nt: TGTGCCAGTAGGCGGCAGGGAAACTCCTACGAGCAGTACTTC
j_call: TRBJ1-5; v_call: TRBV7-2; clone_size: .; d_call: .; cdr3_aa: CASSLEPNFYSNQPQHF; cdr3_nt: TGTGCCAGCAGCTTAGAACCCAATTTCTATAGCAATCAGCCCCAGCATTTT
j_call: TRBJ1-1; v_call: TRBV10-3; clone_size: once; d_call: TRBD1; cdr3_aa: CAIRGTGGYTEAFF; cdr3_nt: TGTGCCATCAGGGGGACAGGGGGCTACACTGAAGCTTTCTTT
j_call: TRBJ2-1; v_call: TRBV7-2; clone_size: .; d_call: TRBD2; cdr3_aa: CASSRGLATYNEQFF; cdr3_nt: TGTGCCAGCAGCCGTGGACTAGCTACCTACAATGAGCAGTTCTTC
j_call: TRBJ1-2; v_call: TRBV18; clone_size: few; d_call: TRBD1; cdr3_aa: CASSRGQQDGYTF; cdr3_nt: TGTGCCAGCTCACGGGGACAGCAGGATGGCTACACCTTC
j_call: TRBJ1-2; v_call: TRBV23-1; clone_size: .; d_call: TRBD1; cdr3_aa: CASSQSGPDRGQGYTF; cdr3_nt: TGCGCCAGCAGTCAATCAGGCCCCGACAGGGGGCAGGGCTACACCTTC
j_call: TRBJ2-7; v_call: TRBV4-3; clone_size: .; d_call: .; cdr3_aa: CASSQDPNLPGGGGIYEQYF; cdr3_nt: TGCGCCAGCAGCCAAGACCCAAATCTCCCTGGCGGGGGCGGAATCTACGAGCAGTACTTC
j_call: TRBJ2-5; v_call: TRBV21-1; clone_size: .; d_call: .; cdr3_aa: CASSNDSSQETQYF; cdr3_nt: TGTGCCAGCAGCAACGACAGTTCCCAAGAGACCCAGTACTTC
j_call: TRBJ1-5; v_call: TRBV7-2; clone_size: .; d_call: .; cdr3_aa: CASSSSGTPSPQHF; cdr3_nt: TGTGCCAGCAGCTCCAGCGGGACACCCTCGCCCCAGCATTTT